The 25 T cell receptor beta chains given below trace back to one sample, sequenced in a study of OX40 agonist ivuxolimab in advanced cancers. Sequencing was performed with immunoSEQ multiplex PCR; in TCRdb, only in-frame clones are kept and a portion is missing. The table has about 76,000 clones, approximately 86% seen once. The sequencing here drew on CD4+ or CD8+ T cells sorted from blood, taken in a trial of the OX40 agonist ivuxolimab. The receptors stem from an adult with an advanced solid tumor such as melanoma, head and neck, liver or kidney cancer.

The chain links TRBV11-1 to TRBJ2-3; D not resolved. V was trimmed by 3 bases and J by 2 bases, leaving 6 bases between them. The CDR3 has 13 residues. CDR1 SGHAT and CDR2 FQDESV come from the germline V gene (reference sequence). CDR3 sequence: CASSFPSTDTQYF. CDR3 sequence (DNA): TGTGCCAGCAGCTTTCCCTCCACAGATACGCAGTATTTT. Drawing the rest from reference TRBV11-1 and TRBJ2-3, the complete variable domain is EAEVAQSPRYKITEKSQAVAFWCDPISGHATLYWYRQILGQGPELLVQFQDESVVDDSQLPKDRFSAERLKGVDSTLKIQPAELGDSAMYLCASSFPSTDTQYFGPGTRLTVL.

The chain has TRBV7-2 and TRBJ1-5; perhaps TRBD1 as D (5 bases). Trimming left V 4 bases short and J 1 base short, with 11 bases between. Germline values: CDR1 SGHTA, CDR2 FQGNSA. CDR3 length equals 15 residues. The CDR3 sequence is CASSSRWGSNQPQHF. Written as DNA, the CDR3 is TGTGCCAGCAGCTCCCGGTGGGGGAGCAATCAGCCCCAGCATTTT.

This clone was recorded a few times. The chain recombines TRBV11-1 with TRBJ1-1; 7 nucleotides match TRBD1. The germline gives CDR1 SGHAT, CDR2 FQDESV (reference sequence). The CDR3 length is 15 residues. The trim removed 4 bases at V and 6 bases at J, leaving 11 bases unmatched. The CDR3 loop is CASSSRQGTFSEAFF. CDR3 in DNA: TGTGCCAGCAGCTCCCGACAGGGCACTTTTTCTGAAGCTTTCTTT.

The CDR3 coding sequence is TGTGCCAGCAGCGCGCCCACCGGAAACACCATATATTTT. It is translated as CASSAPTGNTIYF. This chain connects TRBV9 to TRBJ1-3; D not certain. The CDR3 totals 13 residues. Trimming removed 3 bases at V and 4 bases at J, with 8 bases between. CDR1 is SGDLS, CDR2 YYNGEE, per germline.

This chain connects TRBV11-2 to TRBJ2-5, with D perhaps matching TRBD1 (5 bases). Germline V CDR1 and CDR2: SGHAT, FQNNGV. This CDR3 region has 15 residues. V was clipped by 3 bases and J by 5 bases, with 16 bases between them. DNA of the CDR3: TGTGCCAGCAGCTTCGGCTTGGGCAGGGTGGAGACCCAGTACTTC. Translating gives CASSFGLGRVETQYF.

The chain links TRBV28 to TRBJ1-4; D is possibly TRBD1 (6 bases). The CDR3 has 18 amino acids. From germline, CDR1 is MDHEN and CDR2 SYDVKM. V was clipped by 6 bases and J by 3 bases, with 23 bases between them. In DNA, the CDR3 is TGTGCCAGCAGCCCCCCTCCACAGGGTATGGGAGCTAATGAAAAACTGTTTTTT. Encoded protein: CASSPPPQGMGANEKLFF.

This rearrangement joins TRBV7-9 to TRBJ1-6, with TRBD1 identical over 8 bases. CDR3 length equals 15 residues. Trimming at V came to 5 bases and at J to 6 bases, leaving 6 bases not matched to a gene. Germline V CDR1 and CDR2: SEHNR, FQNEAQ (reference sequence). The CDR3 is CASSVGQVLNSPLHF. DNA for the CDR3: TGTGCCAGCAGCGTGGGACAGGTACTTAATTCACCCCTCCACTTT.

The CDR3 loop reads CASTKKGLASDEQYF. CDR3 nucleotide sequence: TGTGCCAGTACCAAAAAGGGACTAGCGAGTGACGAGCAGTACTTC. The V call is TRBV19, the J call TRBJ2-7; 10 bases align to TRBD2. J was trimmed by 5 bases and V by 7 bases; bases with no gene match: 11. CDR1 and CDR2 (germline): LNHDA, SQIVND (reference sequence). The CDR3 runs 15 residues.

The chain is built from TRBV4-3 and TRBJ2-1; either TRBD1 or TRBD2 may fit D (6 bases each). Trimming took 0 bases from V and 0 from J, leaving 18 bases between them. The CDR3 loop spans 19 amino acids. Looked up from germline, CDR1 is LGHNA and CDR2 is YSLEER. The CDR3 reads CASSQDASGAPSSYNEQFF. The CDR3 DNA sequence: TGCGCCAGCAGCCAAGATGCGTCGGGGGCGCCAAGCTCCTACAATGAGCAGTTCTTC.

There are a few counts of this clone. J is TRBJ2-1 and V is TRBV7-9; TRBD1 agrees at 9 bases. Trimming took 5 bases from V and 7 from J; bases not matched to a gene: 9. Germline CDR1 SEHNR, CDR2 FQNEAQ (reference sequence). The CDR3 loop spans 15 amino acids. CDR3 DNA sequence: TGTGCCAGCAGCCCGGGACAGGGTTGGATGAATGAGCAGTTCTTC. Protein product: CASSPGQGWMNEQFF.

The chain links TRBV2 to TRBJ1-5, with 10 bases that match TRBD1. Germline lookup yields CDR1 SNHLY and CDR2 FYNNEI. The CDR3 is 15 amino acids. V lost 5 bases to trimming and J lost 4 bases; unmatched junction nucleotides: 5. CDR3 sequence: CASSRRQGANQPQHF. The DNA of the CDR3 is TGTGCCAGCAGTAGACGACAGGGGGCGAATCAGCCCCAGCATTTT.

This clone was counted between two and nine times. The V call is TRBV7-8, the J call TRBJ2-7; TRBD1 matches 11 bases. Germline CDR1 and CDR2: SGHVS and FQNEAQ. V dropped 6 bases and J dropped 4; count of bases not matched to a gene: 8. The length of the CDR3 is 15 residues. The CDR3 nucleotides are TGTGCCAGCAGTCCATACCGGGACAGGGGGTACGAGCAGTACTTC. This translates into CASSPYRDRGYEQYF. The full variable domain, with the rest looked up from reference TRBV7-8 and TRBJ2-7, is GAGVSQSPRYKVAKRGQDVALRCDPISGHVSLFWYQQALGQGPEFLTYFQNEAQLDKSGLPSDRFFAERPEGSVSTLKIQRTQQEDSAVYLCASSPYRDRGYEQYFGPGTRLTVT.

The CDR3 sequence is CASSSSGRETQYF. The CDR3 nucleotides are TGTGCCAGCAGCTCCTCGGGAAGGGAGACCCAGTACTTC. The rearrangement joins TRBV5-4 to TRBJ2-5, with D tentatively TRBD2 (5 bases). The CDR3 sequence is 13 residues long. From germline, CDR1 is SGHNT and CDR2 YYREEE (reference sequence). The V end was cut by 3 bases, the J end by 5 bases, with 11 bases between.

The V and J genes are TRBV10-2 and TRBJ1-5, with a tentative D call TRBD1 (6 bases). Trimming shortened V by 8 bases and J by 3 bases, and 11 bases separated the two germline ends. CDR1 and CDR2 from the germline V gene are WSHSY and SAAADI. The length of the CDR3 is 13 residues. CDR3 in DNA: TGCGCCAGCCAGGGGCGGTACAATCAGCCCCAGCATTTT. It codes for CASQGRYNQPQHF.

In this sample, this clone turned up once. This chain connects TRBV11-3 to TRBJ2-2, with D possibly matching TRBD2 (5 bases). V dropped 0 bases and J dropped 0 bases, with 11 bases sitting between them. The CDR3 consists of 17 residues. The germline CDR1 and CDR2 sequences are SGHNT and YENEEA. The CDR3 DNA reads as TGTGCCAGCAGCTTAGACGGGGAAAGGGCGAACACCGGGGAGCTGTTTTTT. Its protein product is CASSLDGERANTGELFF.

CDR3 in DNA: TGTGCCAGCAGCTTTCCGACAGGGGGTGCAGATACGCAGTATTTT. Protein product: CASSFPTGGADTQYF. J is TRBJ2-3 and V is TRBV7-3, with 9 bases matching TRBD1. The J segment lost 4 bases and the V segment lost 3 bases, leaving 5 bases of the junction unmatched. The CDR3 sequence is 15 residues long. Germline V CDR1 and CDR2: SGHTA, FQGTGA.

The sample holds one count of this clone. V usage is TRBV2 and J usage is TRBJ2-3; 7 bases agree with TRBD1. The J segment lost 4 bases and the V segment lost 6 bases, leaving 10 bases of the junction unmatched. The CDR3 loop spans 15 amino acids. Germline assignment: CDR1 SNHLY and CDR2 FYNNEI. The DNA of the CDR3 is TGTGCCAGCAGCCCCTGGACAGGATACTCAGATACGCAGTATTTT. This codes for CASSPWTGYSDTQYF.

The V and J genes are TRBV27 and TRBJ2-7; no firm D call. V was shortened by 6 bases and J by 6 bases, with 21 bases between the two germline ends. This CDR3 is 15 amino acids long. The germline gives CDR1 MNHEY, CDR2 SMNVEV (reference sequence). CDR3 region: CASSTRSRRVIEQYF. For the CDR3, the DNA is TGTGCCAGCAGCACACGATCCCGACGGGTGATCGAGCAGTACTTC.

This clone was counted a single time. This rearrangement joins TRBV7-6 to TRBJ2-6; D unclear. CDR1 is SGHVS, CDR2 FNYEAQ, per germline. The CDR3 totals 17 residues. The ends were cut back, 1 base at V and 1 base at J, with 11 bases in the middle. The CDR3 coding sequence is TGTGCCAGCAGCTTAGTGGAAGGAGCGTCTGGGGCCAACGTCCTGACTTTC. The encoded protein is CASSLVEGASGANVLTF.

The rearrangement links TRBV7-6 to TRBJ1-2; TRBD1 matches at 8 bases. CDR1 SGHVS and CDR2 FNYEAQ come from the germline V gene. The CDR3 has 16 amino acids. V was clipped by 2 bases and J by 7 bases; unmatched bases: 12. The chain's CDR3 is CASSLTLAGGAGGYTF. CDR3 in DNA: TGTGCCAGCAGCTTAACGTTAGCAGGGGGCGCGGGTGGCTACACCTTC.

CDR3 coding DNA: TGTGCCAGCAGTCGGACTCGTCTCAACAATGAGCAGTTCTTC. Translation gives CASSRTRLNNEQFF. The chain has TRBV6-5 and TRBJ2-1; D possibly corresponds to TRBD2 (5 bases). The V gene lost 5 bases and the J gene lost 5 bases, with 13 bases spanning the gap. Germline CDR1 and CDR2: MNHEY and SVGAGI. CDR3 size: 14 residues.

V and J are TRBV11-2 and TRBJ2-7, with unresolved D. The V and J ends lost 0 bases and 0 bases respectively, with 6 bases between them. Germline V gene data show CDR1 as SGHAT and CDR2 as FQNNGV. CDR3 size: 14 residues. CDR3 coding DNA: TGTGCCAGCAGCTTAGAAAGAAGCTCCTACGAGCAGTACTTC. Its translation is CASSLERSSYEQYF.

The genes are TRBV29-1 and TRBJ2-1, with D perhaps TRBD1 or TRBD2 (6 bases each). V was cut by 7 bases and J by 0 bases, with 16 bases left in between. Germline V gene data show CDR1 as SQVTM and CDR2 as ANQGSEA. The CDR3 loop spans 15 amino acids. The CDR3 nucleotides are TGCAGCGCCCCCATGGGGGGCTTCTCCTACAATGAGCAGTTCTTC. This codes for CSAPMGGFSYNEQFF.

This sequence joins TRBV7-9 and TRBJ2-5; 9 positions agree with TRBD1. The CDR3 spans 15 residues. Germline CDR1 and CDR2: SEHNR and FQNEAQ (reference sequence). With 3 bases clipped from V and 4 bases from J, the junction kept 6 bases outside the gene matches. CDR3 region: CASSLGQGSGETQYF. The CDR3 nucleotides read TGTGCCAGCAGCTTGGGACAGGGTTCCGGAGAGACCCAGTACTTC.

This chain links TRBV19 with TRBJ1-5; no firm D call. Germline V lookup: CDR1 LNHDA, CDR2 SQIVND (reference sequence). Trimming took 5 bases from V and 0 from J, leaving 11 bases between them. This CDR3 has 15 residues. CDR3 loop: CASSLGGNSNQPQHF. CDR3 DNA: TGTGCCAGTAGTTTAGGTGGAAATAGCAATCAGCCCCAGCATTTT. Complete variable domain (other parts from reference TRBV19 and TRBJ1-5): DGGITQSPKYLFRKEGQNVTLSCEQNLNHDAMYWYRQDPGQGLRLIYYSQIVNDFQKGDIAEGYSVSREKKESFPLTVTSAQKNPTAFYLCASSLGGNSNQPQHFGDGTRLSIL.